This T cell receptor beta chain was documented in a study of low-dose radiotherapy and immunotherapy resistance in tumors. Gene-specific TRAV and TRBV primers were used for first-strand cDNA, covering alpha and beta chains. TCR amplification ran 20 PCR cycles using constant-region and V-primer adapter primers. TCRdb analysed the reads with MiXCR anew, one entry per CDR3 protein. This sample has 35,000 to 45,000 distinct CDR3 sequences; less than 30% occur once, and the top ten carry over 9%. In regard to this clonotype: A far larger clone differs by one base, so this is likely a read error.

Germline values: CDR1 DFQATT, CDR2 SNEGSKA (reference sequence). The CDR3 spans 13 residues. Specified time point: after trial treatment. Treatment denoted: LDRT plus nivolumab, ipilimumab, low-dose cyclophosphamide and aspirin (RACIN trial). The sequencing used PBMCs, collected after low-dose radiotherapy plus immunotherapy. The chain is built from TRBV20-1 and TRBJ2-1, with 10 bases fitting TRBD2. This receptor was obtained from a male donor with prostate cancer. The CDR3: CSLLASGGETQFF. CDR3 bases: TGCAGCCTTTTGGCCAGCGGGGGGGAGACCCAGTTCTTC.